A single sample is the source of the 24 T cell receptor beta chains below, sequenced in a study of identical twins. TCRdb called the 5' RACE reads again in MiXCR, with one record for every CDR3 protein. This sample has roughly 720,000 distinct CDR3 sequences; roughly 18% occur once, and the top ten carry around 13%. Separately, the same data were catalogued under a study of T cells expressing NK-cell markers.

The specimen sequenced was PBMCs. Source of these receptors: a woman in her late teens or twenties in good health.

At least ten counts were recorded for this clonotype. The chain has TRBV29-1 and TRBJ2-5; D not resolved. This CDR3 has 12 residues. Germline V gives CDR1 SQVTM, CDR2 ANQGSEA. V lost 4 bases and J lost 3, with 9 bases in between. CDR3 nucleotide sequence: TGCAGCGTTGGGCGCAGTAAAGAGACCCAGTACTTC. Protein product: CSVGRSKETQYF.

The rearrangement links TRBV18 to TRBJ1-5, with TRBD1 as a possible D gene (6 bases). The CDR3 has 14 amino acids. With 6 bases removed from V and 10 bases from J, the gap between germline ends came to 19 bases. Germline CDR1 KGHSH, CDR2 LQKENI. The CDR3, as DNA: TGTGCCAGCTCCCCCCTAGGGGGTCGCGATCCCCAGCATTTT. It encodes CASSPLGGRDPQHF. The full variable domain, rest sourced from reference TRBV18 and TRBJ1-5, is NAGVMQNPRHLVRRRGQEARLRCSPMKGHSHVYWYRQLPEEGLKFMVYLQKENIIDESGMPKERFSAEFPKEGPSILRIQQVVRGDSAAYFCASSPLGGRDPQHFGDGTRLSIL.

This clonotype was counted only a few times. An end of the junction differs from the germline gene, which may be a read error. The chain joins TRBV5-5 to TRBJ1-2; the match to TRBD1 covers 9 bases. Looked up from germline, CDR1 is SGHKS and CDR2 is YYEKEE (reference sequence). The CDR3 contains 12 residues. The CDR3 spells CASSLPGTGQNF. The CDR3 DNA reads as TGTGCCAGCAGCCTCCCCGGGACAGGGCAGAACTTC. The variable domain in full, completed from reference TRBV5-5 and TRBJ1-2, reads DAGVTQSPTHLIKTRGQQVTLRCSPISGHKSVSWYQQVLGQGPQFIFQYYEKEERGRGNFPDRFSARQFPNYSSELNVNALLLGDSALYLCASSLPGTGQNFGSGTRLTVV.

There are a few counts of this clonotype. The chain carries TRBV9 and TRBJ1-4, with D maybe TRBD1 (6 bases). Germline CDR1 reads SGDLS; CDR2 reads YYNGEE. V lost 3 bases, J lost 10 bases, and 13 bases lay in between. This CDR3 is 13 amino acids long. The DNA of the CDR3 is TGTGCCAGCAGCGGGGAGGGGGGCGCAAAACTGTTTTTT. The encoded protein is CASSGEGGAKLFF.

This clonotype appeared a few times. The chain employs TRBV5-1 and TRBJ2-3; 12 bases line up with TRBD2. Unmatched junction bases numbered 5, after V lost 4 bases and J lost 2 bases. The V gene's germline CDR1 is SGHRS and CDR2 YFSETQ. CDR3 size: 16 residues. CDR3 protein: CASSKGLAGLTDTQYF. The CDR3 DNA reads TGCGCCAGCAGCAAAGGACTAGCGGGGCTCACAGATACGCAGTATTTT.

This clonotype was observed a handful of times. This chain joins TRBV24-1 and TRBJ2-1; 14 bases match TRBD2. Germline V CDR1 and CDR2: KGHDR, SFDVKD. Trimming removed 2 bases from V and 10 bases from J; junction bases left unmatched: 6. The CDR3 runs 16 residues. This CDR3 is CATSDSGTSGSGEQFF. The CDR3 DNA follows: TGTGCCACCAGTGATTCCGGGACTAGCGGGAGCGGGGAGCAGTTCTTC.

The chain links TRBV20-1 to TRBJ2-7, with 9 bases matching TRBD1. The ends lost 6 bases at V and 3 bases at J; junction bases unmatched: 9. Germline loops: CDR1 DFQATT, CDR2 SNEGSKA (reference sequence). The CDR3 consists of 14 residues. The CDR3 spells CSASGGQGVYEQYF. The CDR3 nucleotides are TGCAGTGCCTCGGGGGGACAGGGAGTCTACGAGCAGTACTTC.

The chain carries TRBV29-1 and TRBJ2-5; no clear D. Trimming stripped 4 bases from V and 1 base from J, with 13 bases between. Germline loops: CDR1 SQVTM, CDR2 ANQGSEA. The CDR3 extends over 14 amino acids. The CDR3 loop is CSVVMFVAQETQYF. The CDR3 nucleotides read TGCAGCGTTGTAATGTTCGTGGCCCAAGAGACCCAGTACTTC.

V and J are TRBV5-5 and TRBJ2-1, with 14 bases identical to TRBD2. Per germline, CDR1 SGHKS and CDR2 YYEKEE (reference sequence). Trimming took 4 bases from V and 5 from J; bases not matched to a gene: 5. This CDR3 spans 16 amino acids. CDR3 coding DNA: TGTGCCAGCAGCGCAAGACTAGCGGGAGGGAACAATGAGCAGTTCTTC. Protein product: CASSARLAGGNNEQFF.

The CDR3 sequence is CASSFGRHNEQFF. The CDR3 DNA follows: TGTGCCAGCAGCTTCGGACGGCACAATGAGCAGTTCTTC. The chain couples TRBV7-8 to TRBJ2-1; D call uncertain. The CDR3 contains 13 residues. CDR1 is SGHVS and CDR2 is FQNEAQ in the germline V gene. Trimming shortened V by 3 bases and J by 5 bases, and 8 bases separated the two germline ends.

This clonotype showed up just a few times. The chain employs TRBV20-1 and TRBJ2-2, with no clear D. V dropped 6 bases and J dropped 4 bases, with 12 bases sitting between them. CDR1 DFQATT and CDR2 SNEGSKA come from the germline V gene (reference sequence). The CDR3 runs to 13 residues. The CDR3 DNA follows: TGCAGTGCGCAAGGCTCCGGCACCGGGGAGCTGTTTTTT. As protein: CSAQGSGTGELFF.

This clonotype has only a few counts. The V call is TRBV6-4, the J call TRBJ2-1; D is unclear. V dropped 0 bases and J dropped 5 bases, with 5 bases sitting between them. The CDR3 consists of 13 residues. The germline V gene encodes CDR1 MRHNA and CDR2 SNTAGT. The CDR3, as DNA: TGTGCCAGCAGTGACTCGAGACACAATGAGCAGTTCTTC. Encoded protein: CASSDSRHNEQFF.

The sample holds a few counts of this clonotype. The chain joins TRBV10-3 to TRBJ2-1; TRBD2 matches at 11 bases. The CDR3 length is 15 residues. V dropped 4 bases and J dropped 7; count of bases not matched to a gene: 6. From germline, CDR1 is ENHRY and CDR2 SYGVKD. CDR3 sequence reads: CAISGLAGMLNEQFF. DNA of the CDR3: TGTGCCATCAGTGGACTAGCGGGAATGCTAAATGAGCAGTTCTTC.

This clonotype has more than one count but fewer than ten. V gene TRBV5-1 combines with J gene TRBJ2-3; tentatively, D is TRBD2 (6 bases). Germline V lookup: CDR1 SGHRS, CDR2 YFSETQ. The CDR3 loop spans 15 amino acids. Trimming shortened V by 4 bases and J by 2 bases, and 14 bases separated the two germline ends. The CDR3 spells CASSPTGGVTDTQYF. The DNA of the CDR3 is TGCGCCAGCAGCCCCACGGGCGGGGTCACAGATACGCAGTATTTT.

The chain joins TRBV7-9 to TRBJ2-1, with a weak D call TRBD1 (6 bases). Per germline, CDR1 SEHNR and CDR2 FQNEAQ (reference sequence). V dropped 3 bases and J dropped 6 bases, with 9 bases sitting between them. This CDR3 region has 13 residues. CDR3 sequence: CASSFRGSNEQFF. As DNA, the CDR3 is TGTGCCAGCAGCTTTAGGGGGAGCAATGAGCAGTTCTTC.

This clonotype was found a few times. This rearrangement joins TRBV20-1 to TRBJ2-1; D is unresolved. The CDR3 runs 15 residues. Trimming cost V 3 bases and J 0 bases, with 12 bases left between them. The germline V gene has CDR1 DFQATT and CDR2 SNEGSKA (reference sequence). CDR3 DNA sequence: TGCAGTGCTAGGGCCTTAAGTTACTCCTACAATGAGCAGTTCTTC. This encodes CSARALSYSYNEQFF.

The rearrangement uses TRBV29-1 and TRBJ2-3; TRBD2 agrees at 7 bases. With 7 bases clipped from V and 2 bases from J, the junction kept 12 bases outside the gene matches. The germline CDR1 and CDR2 sequences are SQVTM and ANQGSEA. The CDR3 totals 15 residues. The CDR3 is CSGAGQRIPTDTQYF. The DNA for the CDR3 is TGCAGCGGAGCGGGGCAGCGGATACCCACAGATACGCAGTATTTT.

This clonotype was observed a few times. The chain combines TRBV20-1 with TRBJ2-1; tentative D call: TRBD1 (6 bases). This CDR3 has 16 amino acids. Germline V gene data show CDR1 as DFQATT and CDR2 as SNEGSKA (reference sequence). Trimming removed 0 bases at V and 4 bases at J, with 16 bases between. The CDR3 nucleotides are TGCAGTGCTAGAGATCTTCGAGGGGGAGATTACAATGAGCAGTTCTTC. Amino acids: CSARDLRGGDYNEQFF.

In its sample, this clonotype was seen a few times. V gene TRBV20-1 combines with J gene TRBJ2-5; D unresolved. Trimming took off 5 bases at V and 2 bases at J, with 12 bases between the two ends. Germline V lookup: CDR1 DFQATT, CDR2 SNEGSKA (reference sequence). The CDR3 length is 13 residues. The CDR3 nucleotides are TGCAGTGCTGGGATGGGCAGTCAAGAGACCCAGTACTTC. Translating it yields CSAGMGSQETQYF.

This clonotype turned up a few times. The chain combines TRBV6-1 with TRBJ2-1, with D hard to call. Germline-derived CDR1 and CDR2 are MNHNS and SASEGT. The CDR3 has 14 amino acids. V was shortened by 6 bases and J by 0 bases, with 9 bases between the two germline ends. The CDR3, as DNA: TGTGCCAGCAGCCACCTGAGCTCCTACAATGAGCAGTTCTTC. Protein: CASSHLSSYNEQFF.

V gene TRBV6-1 combines with J gene TRBJ2-1; 9 positions agree with TRBD2. V dropped 7 bases and J dropped 7; count of bases not matched to a gene: 11. The CDR3 is 15 residues long. CDR1 and CDR2 from the germline V gene are MNHNS and SASEGT. Here the CDR3 DNA reads TGTGCCAGCAAATACGGGAGACTAGCGGTAAATGAGCAGTTCTTC. Its protein is CASKYGRLAVNEQFF.

This clonotype was seen more than once but under ten times. The V and J genes are TRBV7-9 and TRBJ1-2, with 7 bases identical to TRBD1. The CDR3 contains 12 residues. Trimming at V came to 5 bases and at J to 5 bases, leaving 2 bases not matched to a gene. Germline V CDR1 and CDR2: SEHNR, FQNEAQ (reference sequence). For the CDR3, the DNA is TGTGCCAGCAGCCCGGGACAGTATGGCTACACCTTC. As protein: CASSPGQYGYTF.

This clonotype has more than one count but fewer than ten. The chain employs TRBV29-1 and TRBJ1-5; D is unclear. The CDR3 loop spans 14 amino acids. V dropped 6 bases and J dropped 0 bases, with 12 bases sitting between them. Germline CDR1 is SQVTM and CDR2 is ANQGSEA. CDR3 bases: TGCAGCGTGGGGTCATCTTATAGCAATCAGCCCCAGCATTTT. Its translation: CSVGSSYSNQPQHF.

The J gene is TRBJ1-5, the V gene TRBV6-5, with TRBD1 matching over 8 bases. V trimming: 0 bases; J trimming: 2 bases; junction bases outside the gene matches: 6. Germline V gene sequence: CDR1 MNHEY, CDR2 SVGAGI. CDR3 length: 17 residues. The CDR3 coding sequence is TGTGCCAGCAGTTACTCTCGGACAGGGTACGGCAATCAGCCCCAGCATTTT. Translation gives CASSYSRTGYGNQPQHF.